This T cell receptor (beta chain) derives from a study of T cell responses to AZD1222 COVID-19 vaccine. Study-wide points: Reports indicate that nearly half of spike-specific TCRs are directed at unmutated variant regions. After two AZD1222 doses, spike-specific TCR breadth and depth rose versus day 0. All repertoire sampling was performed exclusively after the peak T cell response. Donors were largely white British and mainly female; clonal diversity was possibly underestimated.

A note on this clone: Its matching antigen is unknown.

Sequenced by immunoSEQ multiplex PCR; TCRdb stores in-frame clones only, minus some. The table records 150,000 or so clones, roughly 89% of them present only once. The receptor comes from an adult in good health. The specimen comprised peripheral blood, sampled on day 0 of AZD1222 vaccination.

The DNA of the CDR3 is TGTGCCAGCAGTTACTCGGGACAGGGGCTCGAGCAGTACTTC. Amino acid sequence: CASSYSGQGLEQYF. The V call is TRBV6-2 or TRBV6-3, the J call TRBJ2-7; 10 bases align to TRBD1. CDR1 and CDR2 (germline): MNHEY, SVGEGT. This CDR3 is 14 amino acids long. Trimming removed 0 bases from V and 6 bases from J; junction bases left unmatched: 2.